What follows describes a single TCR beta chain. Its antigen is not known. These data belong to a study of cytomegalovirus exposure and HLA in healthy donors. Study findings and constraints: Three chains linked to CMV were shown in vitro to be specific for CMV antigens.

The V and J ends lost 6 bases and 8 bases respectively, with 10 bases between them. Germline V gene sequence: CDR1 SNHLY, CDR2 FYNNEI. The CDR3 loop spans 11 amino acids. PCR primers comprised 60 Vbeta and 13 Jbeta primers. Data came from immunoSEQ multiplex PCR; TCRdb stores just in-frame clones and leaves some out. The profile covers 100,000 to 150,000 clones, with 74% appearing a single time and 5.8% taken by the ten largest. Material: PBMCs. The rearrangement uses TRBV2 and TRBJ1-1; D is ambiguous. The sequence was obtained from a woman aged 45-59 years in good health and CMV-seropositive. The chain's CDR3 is CASSPRGEAFF. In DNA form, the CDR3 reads TGTGCCAGCAGCCCCAGAGGCGAAGCTTTCTTT.